This T cell receptor (beta chain) derives from a study of control samples from healthy donors and cancer patients (dated by TCRdb to about 2020). CDR1 and CDR2, per the germline V gene, are KGHSH and LQKENI. The CDR3 runs 16 amino acids, cysteine and phenylalanine included. Only CDR3 DNA remains: 48 bases, in frame from the first base. Ends trimmed: V by 5 bases, J by 3 bases; bases unmatched to a gene: 5. The library was built by means of the immunoSEQ multiplex PCR assay. As stored in TCRdb, this immuneACCESS dataset retains in-frame rearrangements with V and J assigned. A fraction of the clones does not appear; measured against another copy, unresolved V genes explain less than half of the discrepancy, and the remainder lacks a known reason. The sample yields about 160,000 clones; just over 90% were counted once. Of the sample, approximately 4% is held by the ten largest clones. In the case of this clone: Its antigen remains unidentified. Within one base of it there is no much larger clone, and no base qualities were kept.

The clonotype originates from an older woman in good health. The sample comprised blood. The sequence joins TRBV18 to TRBJ1-5; 12 of the junction bases match TRBD1. The CDR3 region: CASSAGQGALNQPQHF. The DNA sequence follows: TGTGCCAGCTCAGCGGGACAGGGGGCCCTCAATCAGCCCCAGCATTTT.